This TCR beta chain was found in a study of T cells in Graves' hyperthyroidism and ophthalmopathy. Notes on the study in general: Ophthalmopathy was identified by the model a median about 6 months ahead of onset.

V was trimmed by 8 bases and J by 3 bases, leaving 11 bases between them. CDR3 size: 12 residues. CDR1 is SEHNR, CDR2 FQNEAQ, per germline (reference sequence). Amplified TCR beta CDR3 regions came from RNA transcripts. First-round RT-PCR of the TCR CDR3 relied on the HTBI primer set. TCRdb processed the multiplex PCR reads anew with MiXCR; each CDR3 protein has one entry. The sample holds more than 450,000 distinct CDR3 sequences; 15% to 20% are singletons and the top ten take less than 55%. About this clonotype itself: Its antigen is as yet unknown.

Sample: blood. The TCR sequence derives from a man aged 40-55 years with Graves' ophthalmopathy. The chain is built from TRBV7-9 and TRBJ2-7; unclear D gene. In DNA, the CDR3 is TGTGCCAGCGGGGTTAGGAACTACGAGCAGTACTTC. The encoded protein is CASGVRNYEQYF.